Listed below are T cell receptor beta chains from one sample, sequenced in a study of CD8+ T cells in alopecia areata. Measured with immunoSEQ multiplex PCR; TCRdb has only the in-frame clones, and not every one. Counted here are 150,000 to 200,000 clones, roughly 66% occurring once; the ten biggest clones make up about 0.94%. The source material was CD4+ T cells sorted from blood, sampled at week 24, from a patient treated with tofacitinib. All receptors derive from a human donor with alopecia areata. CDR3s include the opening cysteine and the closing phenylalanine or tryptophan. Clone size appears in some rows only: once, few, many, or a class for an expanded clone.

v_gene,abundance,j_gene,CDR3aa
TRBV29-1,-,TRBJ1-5,CSVRQGGNQPQHF
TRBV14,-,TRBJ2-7,CASSHSLAPYEQYF
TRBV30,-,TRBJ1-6,CAWSAGENSPLHF
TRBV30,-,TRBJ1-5,CAWSVGPGTGEDAQHF
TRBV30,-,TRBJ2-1,CAWRLAGGNEQFF
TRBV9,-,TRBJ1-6,CASSVGRVGDSPLHF
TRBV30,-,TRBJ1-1,CAWGGQNTEAFF
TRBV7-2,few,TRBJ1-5,CASSPRRGDMNQPQHF
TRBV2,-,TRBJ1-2,CASSEATSYGYTF
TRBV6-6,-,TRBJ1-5,CASRYNRFSDQPQHF
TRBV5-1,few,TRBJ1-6,CASSATWDRGNSPLHF
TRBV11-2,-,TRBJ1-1,CASSLKQGNTEAFF
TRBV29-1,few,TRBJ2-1,CSVEYSWDRSSYNEQFF
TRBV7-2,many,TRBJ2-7,CASKLRSSYEQYF
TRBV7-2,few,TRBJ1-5,CASSPSGQGSQPQHF
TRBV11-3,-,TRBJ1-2,CASSPRGNYGYTF
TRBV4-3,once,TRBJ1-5,CASSQDRGRPQHF
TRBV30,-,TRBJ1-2,CAWRPGGEQRDYGYTF
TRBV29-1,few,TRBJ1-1,CSVAGVLNTEAFF
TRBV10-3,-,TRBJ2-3,CAIGAGEAVTDTQYF
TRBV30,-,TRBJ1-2,CAWSGVISYGYTF
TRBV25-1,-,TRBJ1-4,CASRDRVHEKLFF
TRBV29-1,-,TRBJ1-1,CSVAGLMNTEAFF
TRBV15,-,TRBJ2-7,CATSREAGGLSEQYF
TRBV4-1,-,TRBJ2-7,CASSRVIDRGGHEQYF
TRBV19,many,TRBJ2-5,CASSIGVQETQYF
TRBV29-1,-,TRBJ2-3,CSVEDSPRRTF
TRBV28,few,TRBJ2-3,CASREQGRGRTQYF
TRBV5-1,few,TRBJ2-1,CASSPGLAGGQWASNEQFF
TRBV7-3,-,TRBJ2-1,CASSQAGGPGEQFF
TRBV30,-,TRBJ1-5,CAWSRDSNQPQHF
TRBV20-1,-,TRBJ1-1,CSPIWNTEAFF
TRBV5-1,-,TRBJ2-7,CASSLGDSEEQYF
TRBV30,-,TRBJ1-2,CAWSRDRANYGYTF
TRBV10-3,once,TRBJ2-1,CAINTGGPYNEQFF
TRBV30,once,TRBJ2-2,CAWSVWAGAGGELFF